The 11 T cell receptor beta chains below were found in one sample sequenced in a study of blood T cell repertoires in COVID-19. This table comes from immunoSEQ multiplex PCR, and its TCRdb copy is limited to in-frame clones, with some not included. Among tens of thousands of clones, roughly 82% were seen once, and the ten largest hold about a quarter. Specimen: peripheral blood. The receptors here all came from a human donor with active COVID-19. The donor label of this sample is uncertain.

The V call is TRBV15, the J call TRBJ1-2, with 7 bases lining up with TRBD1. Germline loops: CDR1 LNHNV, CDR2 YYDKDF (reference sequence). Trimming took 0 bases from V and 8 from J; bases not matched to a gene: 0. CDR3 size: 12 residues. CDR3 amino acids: CATSRETGGYTF. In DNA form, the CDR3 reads TGTGCCACCAGCAGAGAGACAGGGGGCTACACCTTC.

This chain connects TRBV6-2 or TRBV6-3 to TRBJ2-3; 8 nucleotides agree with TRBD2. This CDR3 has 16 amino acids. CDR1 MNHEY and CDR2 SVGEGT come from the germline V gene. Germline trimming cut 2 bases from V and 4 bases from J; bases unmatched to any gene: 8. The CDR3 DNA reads TGTGCCAGCAGTTACCCCGCGGGGGGCGTATCAGATACGCAGTATTTT. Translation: CASSYPAGGVSDTQYF.

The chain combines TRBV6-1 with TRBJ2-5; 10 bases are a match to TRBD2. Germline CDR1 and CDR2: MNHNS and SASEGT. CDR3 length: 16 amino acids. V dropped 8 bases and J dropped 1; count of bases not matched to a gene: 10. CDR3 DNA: TGTGCCAGCGGTGGGAGCGGGAGGGTAGCCCAAGAGACCCAGTACTTC. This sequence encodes CASGGSGRVAQETQYF.

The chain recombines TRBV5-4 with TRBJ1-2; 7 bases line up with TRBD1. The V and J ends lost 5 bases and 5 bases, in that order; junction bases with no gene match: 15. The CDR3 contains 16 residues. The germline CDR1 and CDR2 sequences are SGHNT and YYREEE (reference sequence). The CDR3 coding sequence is TGTGCCAGCAGTTCCGAGGGACAGCAGATCAATTATGGCTACACCTTC. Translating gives CASSSEGQQINYGYTF.

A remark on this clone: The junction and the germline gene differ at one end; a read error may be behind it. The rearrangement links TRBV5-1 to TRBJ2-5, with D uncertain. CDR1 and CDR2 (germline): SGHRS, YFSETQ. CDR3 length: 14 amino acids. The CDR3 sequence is CASSLVAAQEAQYF. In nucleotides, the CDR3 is TGCGCCAGCAGCTTGGTAGCAGCCCAAGAGGCCCAGTACTTC.

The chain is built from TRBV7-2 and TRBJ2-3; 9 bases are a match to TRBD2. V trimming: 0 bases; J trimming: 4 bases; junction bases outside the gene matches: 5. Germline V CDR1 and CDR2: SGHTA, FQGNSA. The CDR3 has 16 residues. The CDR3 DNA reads TGTGCCAGCAGCTTAGCGGCTAGCGGGGCATCAGATACGCAGTATTTT. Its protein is CASSLAASGASDTQYF.

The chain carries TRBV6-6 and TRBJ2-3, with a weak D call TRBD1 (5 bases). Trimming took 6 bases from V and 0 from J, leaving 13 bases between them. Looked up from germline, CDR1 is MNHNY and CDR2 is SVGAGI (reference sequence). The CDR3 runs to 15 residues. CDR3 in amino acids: CASSKGLPSTDTQYF. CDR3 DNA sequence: TGTGCCAGCAGCAAGGGGCTCCCTAGCACAGATACGCAGTATTTT.

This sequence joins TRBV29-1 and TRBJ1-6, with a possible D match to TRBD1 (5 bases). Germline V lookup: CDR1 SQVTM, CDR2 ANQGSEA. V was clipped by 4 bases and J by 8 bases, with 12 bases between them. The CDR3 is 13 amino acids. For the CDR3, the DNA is TGCAGCGTTGTTTGGCCCAGGGATTCACCCCTCCACTTT. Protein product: CSVVWPRDSPLHF.

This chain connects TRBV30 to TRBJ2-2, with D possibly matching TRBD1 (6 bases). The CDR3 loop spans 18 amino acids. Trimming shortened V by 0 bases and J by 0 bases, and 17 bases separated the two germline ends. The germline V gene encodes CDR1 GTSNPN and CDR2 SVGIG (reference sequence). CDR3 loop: CAWSVGRGPRTNTGELFF. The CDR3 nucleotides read TGTGCCTGGAGTGTGGGCAGGGGCCCTCGGACGAACACCGGGGAGCTGTTTTTT. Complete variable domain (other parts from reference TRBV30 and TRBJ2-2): SQTIHQWPATLVQPVGSPLSLECTVEGTSNPNLYWYRQAAGRGLQLLFYSVGIGQISSEVPQNLSASRPQDRQFILSSKKLLLSDSGFYLCAWSVGRGPRTNTGELFFGEGSRLTVL.

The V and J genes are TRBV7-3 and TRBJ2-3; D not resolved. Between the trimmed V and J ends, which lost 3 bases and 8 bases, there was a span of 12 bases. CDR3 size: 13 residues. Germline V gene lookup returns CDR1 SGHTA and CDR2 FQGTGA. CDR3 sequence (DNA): TGTGCCAGCAGCTTGCTAGGCGCGAGTACGCAGTATTTT. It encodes CASSLLGASTQYF.

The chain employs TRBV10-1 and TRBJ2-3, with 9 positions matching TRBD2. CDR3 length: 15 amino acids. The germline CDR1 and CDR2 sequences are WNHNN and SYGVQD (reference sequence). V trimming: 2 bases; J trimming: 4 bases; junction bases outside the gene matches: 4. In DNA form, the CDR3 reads TGCGCCAGCAGTGAGACCTCTAGCGGGGCAGATACGCAGTATTTT. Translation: CASSETSSGADTQYF.